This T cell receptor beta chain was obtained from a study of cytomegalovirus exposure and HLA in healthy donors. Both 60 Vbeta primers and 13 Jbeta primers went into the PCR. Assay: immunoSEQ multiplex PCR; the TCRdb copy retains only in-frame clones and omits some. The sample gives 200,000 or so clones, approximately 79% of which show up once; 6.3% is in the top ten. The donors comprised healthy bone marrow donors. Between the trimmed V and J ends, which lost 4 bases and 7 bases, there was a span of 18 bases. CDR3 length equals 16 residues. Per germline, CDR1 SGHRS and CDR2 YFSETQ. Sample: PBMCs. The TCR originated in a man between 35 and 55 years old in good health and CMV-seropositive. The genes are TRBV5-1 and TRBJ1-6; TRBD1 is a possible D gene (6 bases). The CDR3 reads CASSSRGGPANSPLHF. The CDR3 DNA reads TGCGCCAGCAGCAGCCGTGGGGGCCCAGCGAATTCACCCCTCCACTTT.